This TCR beta chain is drawn from a study of response to subunit inactivated influenza vaccine. TCRdb recomputed calls from the RT-PCR reads with MiXCR, one row per CDR3 protein. The data hold about 480,000 distinct CDR3 sequences, with under 15% observed a single time. Trimming took 1 base from V and 3 from J; bases not matched to a gene: 6. The CDR3 contains 15 residues. The germline V gene has CDR1 SQVTM and CDR2 ANQGSEA. This clonotype came up many times. This chain connects TRBV29-1 to TRBJ2-1; 7 bases match TRBD1. Specimen: PBMCs from blood, collected roughly 48 days after vaccination. The source is a man aged 50 to 60 who received an inactivated influenza vaccine. CDR3 bases: TGCAGCGTTGAAGGTCCCGGACAGGTCTACAATGAGCAGTTCTTC. It codes for CSVEGPGQVYNEQFF.